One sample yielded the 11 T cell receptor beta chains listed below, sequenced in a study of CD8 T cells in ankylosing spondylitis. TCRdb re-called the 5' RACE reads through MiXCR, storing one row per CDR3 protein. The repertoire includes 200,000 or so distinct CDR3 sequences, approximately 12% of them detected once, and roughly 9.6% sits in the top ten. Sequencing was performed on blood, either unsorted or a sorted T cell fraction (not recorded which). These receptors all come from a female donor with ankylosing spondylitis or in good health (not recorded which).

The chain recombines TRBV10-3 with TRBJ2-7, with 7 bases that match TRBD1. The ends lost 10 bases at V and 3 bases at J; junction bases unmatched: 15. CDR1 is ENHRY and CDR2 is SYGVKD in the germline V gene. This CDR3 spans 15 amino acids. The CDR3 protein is CATGEWAGGFYEQYF. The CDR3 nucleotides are TGTGCCACAGGGGAATGGGCAGGGGGTTTCTACGAGCAGTACTTC.

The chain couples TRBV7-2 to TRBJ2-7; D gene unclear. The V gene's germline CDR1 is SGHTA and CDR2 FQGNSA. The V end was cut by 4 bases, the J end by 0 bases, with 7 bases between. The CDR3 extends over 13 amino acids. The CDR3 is CASSSFSSYEQYF. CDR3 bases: TGTGCCAGCAGCTCTTTTAGCTCCTACGAGCAGTACTTC.

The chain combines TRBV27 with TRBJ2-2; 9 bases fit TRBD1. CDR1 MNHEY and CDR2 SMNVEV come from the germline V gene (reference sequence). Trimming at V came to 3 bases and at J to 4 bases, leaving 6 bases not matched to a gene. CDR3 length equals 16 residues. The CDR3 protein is CASSFKGQGITGELFF. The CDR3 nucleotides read TGTGCCAGCAGTTTCAAGGGACAGGGAATCACCGGGGAGCTGTTTTTT.

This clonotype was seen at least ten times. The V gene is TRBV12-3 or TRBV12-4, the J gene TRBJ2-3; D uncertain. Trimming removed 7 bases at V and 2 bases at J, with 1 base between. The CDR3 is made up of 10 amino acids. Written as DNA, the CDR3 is TGTGCCAGCAACACAGATACGCAGTATTTT. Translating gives CASNTDTQYF.

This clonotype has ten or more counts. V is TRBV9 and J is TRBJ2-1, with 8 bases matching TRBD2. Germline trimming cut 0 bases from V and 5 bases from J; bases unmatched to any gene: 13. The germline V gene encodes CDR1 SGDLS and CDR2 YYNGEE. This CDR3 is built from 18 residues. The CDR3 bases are TGTGCCAGCAGCGTAGAGGGTTTTTCTAGCGGGTCAAACAATGAGCAGTTCTTC. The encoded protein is CASSVEGFSSGSNNEQFF.

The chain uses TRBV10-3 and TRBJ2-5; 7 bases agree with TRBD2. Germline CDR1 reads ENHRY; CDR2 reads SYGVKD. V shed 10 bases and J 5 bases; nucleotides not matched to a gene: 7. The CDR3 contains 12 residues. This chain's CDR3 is CATSEAGETQYF. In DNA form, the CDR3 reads TGTGCCACCTCAGAAGCGGGGGAGACCCAGTACTTC.

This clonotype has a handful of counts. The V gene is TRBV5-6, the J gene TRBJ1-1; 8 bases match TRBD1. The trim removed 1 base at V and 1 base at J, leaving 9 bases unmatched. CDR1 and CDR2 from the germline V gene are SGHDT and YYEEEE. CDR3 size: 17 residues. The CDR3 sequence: CASSLRLTGAGNTEAFF. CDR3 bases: TGTGCCAGCAGCTTGAGATTGACAGGGGCGGGGAACACTGAAGCTTTCTTT.

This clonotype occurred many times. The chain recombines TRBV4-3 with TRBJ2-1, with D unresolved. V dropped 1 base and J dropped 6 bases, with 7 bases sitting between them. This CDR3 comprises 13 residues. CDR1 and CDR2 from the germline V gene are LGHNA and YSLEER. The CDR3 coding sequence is TGCGCCAGCAGCCAAGGCGGAACCAATGAGCAGTTCTTC. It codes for CASSQGGTNEQFF.

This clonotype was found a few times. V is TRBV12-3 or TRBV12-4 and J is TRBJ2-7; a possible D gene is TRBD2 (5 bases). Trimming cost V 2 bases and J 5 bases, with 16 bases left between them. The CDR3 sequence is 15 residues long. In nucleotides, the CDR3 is TGTGCCAGCAGTTTATACCGCGCGGGTGGGAACGAGCAGTACTTC. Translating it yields CASSLYRAGGNEQYF.

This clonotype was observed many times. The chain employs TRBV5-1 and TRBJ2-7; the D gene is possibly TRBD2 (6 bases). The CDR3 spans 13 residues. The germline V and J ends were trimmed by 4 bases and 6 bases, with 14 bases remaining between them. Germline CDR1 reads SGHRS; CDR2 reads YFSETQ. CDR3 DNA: TGCGCCAGCAGCCCGGTGCTAGCGAGCGAGCAGTACTTC. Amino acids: CASSPVLASEQYF.

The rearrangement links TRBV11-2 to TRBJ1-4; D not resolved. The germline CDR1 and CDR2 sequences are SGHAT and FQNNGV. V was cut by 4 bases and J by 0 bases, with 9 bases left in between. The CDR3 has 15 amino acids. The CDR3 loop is CASSYNGPTNEKLFF. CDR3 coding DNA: TGTGCCAGCAGCTATAACGGGCCAACTAATGAAAAACTGTTTTTT.